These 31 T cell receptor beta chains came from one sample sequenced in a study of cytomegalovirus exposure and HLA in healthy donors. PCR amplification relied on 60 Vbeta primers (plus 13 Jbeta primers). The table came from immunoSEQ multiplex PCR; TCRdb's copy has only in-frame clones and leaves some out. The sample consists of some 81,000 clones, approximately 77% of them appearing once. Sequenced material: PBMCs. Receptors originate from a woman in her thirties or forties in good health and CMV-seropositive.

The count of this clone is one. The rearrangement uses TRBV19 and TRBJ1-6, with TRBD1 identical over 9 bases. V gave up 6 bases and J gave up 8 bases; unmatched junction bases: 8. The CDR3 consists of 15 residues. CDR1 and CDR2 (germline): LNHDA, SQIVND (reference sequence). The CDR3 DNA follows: TGTGCCAGTAGGGACAGGGGATTTACGGATTCACCCCTCCACTTT. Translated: CASRDRGFTDSPLHF.

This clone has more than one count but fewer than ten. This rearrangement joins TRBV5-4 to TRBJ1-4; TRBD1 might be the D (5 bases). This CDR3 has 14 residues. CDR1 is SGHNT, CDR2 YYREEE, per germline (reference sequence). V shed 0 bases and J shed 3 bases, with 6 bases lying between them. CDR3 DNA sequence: TGTGCCAGCAGCTTGGGACAGTCTAATGAAAAACTGTTTTTT. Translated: CASSLGQSNEKLFF.

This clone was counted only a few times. The CDR3 DNA follows: TGTGCCAGTAGAAGAACCGGGACAGGGGTCTTCTTC. Residues: CASRRTGTGVFF. The chain links TRBV19 to TRBJ2-1; 10 bases line up with TRBD1. Germline CDR1 and CDR2: LNHDA and SQIVND (reference sequence). The CDR3 loop spans 12 amino acids. Trimming removed 6 bases from V and 16 bases from J; junction bases left unmatched: 9.

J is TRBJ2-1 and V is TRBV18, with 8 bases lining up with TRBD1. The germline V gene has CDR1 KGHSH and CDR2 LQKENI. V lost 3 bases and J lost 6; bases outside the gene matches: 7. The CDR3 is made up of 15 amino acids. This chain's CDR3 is CASSPTGASLNEQFF. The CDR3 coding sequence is TGTGCCAGCTCACCGACAGGGGCTTCCCTCAATGAGCAGTTCTTC.

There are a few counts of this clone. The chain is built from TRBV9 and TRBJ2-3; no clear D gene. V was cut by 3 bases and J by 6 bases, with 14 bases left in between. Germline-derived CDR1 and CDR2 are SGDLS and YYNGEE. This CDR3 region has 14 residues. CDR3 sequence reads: CASSAPNSPDTQYF. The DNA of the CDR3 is TGTGCCAGCAGCGCGCCCAATAGCCCCGATACGCAGTATTTT. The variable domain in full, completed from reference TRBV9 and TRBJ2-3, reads DSGVTQTPKHLITATGQRVTLRCSPRSGDLSVYWYQQSLDQGLQFLIQYYNGEERAKGNILERFSAQQFPDLHSELNLSSLELGDSALYFCASSAPNSPDTQYFGPGTRLTVL.

The CDR3 DNA is TGTGCCAGTAGTACCCTGGCTGGCAACACCGGGGAGCTGTTTTTT. It is translated as CASSTLAGNTGELFF. The rearrangement uses TRBV19 and TRBJ2-2; no firm D call. Trimming stripped 4 bases from V and 2 bases from J, with 11 bases between. Germline CDR1 reads LNHDA; CDR2 reads SQIVND (reference sequence). The CDR3 sequence is 15 residues long.

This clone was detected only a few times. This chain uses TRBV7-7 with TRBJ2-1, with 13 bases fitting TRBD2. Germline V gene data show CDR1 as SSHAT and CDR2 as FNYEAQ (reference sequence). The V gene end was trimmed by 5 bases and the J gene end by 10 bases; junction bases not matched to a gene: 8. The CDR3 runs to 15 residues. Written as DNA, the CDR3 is TGTGCCAGCAGCGGAGGACTAGCGGGGGTGGGCGAGCAGTTCTTC. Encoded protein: CASSGGLAGVGEQFF.

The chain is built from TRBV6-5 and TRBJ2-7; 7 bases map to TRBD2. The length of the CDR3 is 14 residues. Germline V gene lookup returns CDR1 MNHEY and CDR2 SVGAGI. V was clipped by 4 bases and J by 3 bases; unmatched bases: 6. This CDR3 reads CASSWRETGYEQYF. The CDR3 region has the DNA TGTGCCAGCAGTTGGCGGGAGACGGGCTACGAGCAGTACTTC.

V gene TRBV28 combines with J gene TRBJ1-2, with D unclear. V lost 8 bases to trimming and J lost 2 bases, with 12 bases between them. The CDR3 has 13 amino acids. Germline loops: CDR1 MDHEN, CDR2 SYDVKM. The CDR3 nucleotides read TGTGCCAGCGGGTCGGGATTAAACTATGGCTACACCTTC. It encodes CASGSGLNYGYTF.

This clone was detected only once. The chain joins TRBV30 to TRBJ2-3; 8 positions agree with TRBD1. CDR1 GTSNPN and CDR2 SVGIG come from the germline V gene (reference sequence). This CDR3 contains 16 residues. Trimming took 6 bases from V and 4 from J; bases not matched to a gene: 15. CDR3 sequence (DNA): TGTGCCTGCAGTCAGGGGGCGGGGTTAACGGCAGATACGCAGTATTTT. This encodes CACSQGAGLTADTQYF.

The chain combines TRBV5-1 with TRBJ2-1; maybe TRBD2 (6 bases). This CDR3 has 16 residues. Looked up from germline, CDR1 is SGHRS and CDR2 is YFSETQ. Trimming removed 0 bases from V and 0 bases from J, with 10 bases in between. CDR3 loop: CASSLAAGTSYNEQFF. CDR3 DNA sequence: TGCGCCAGCAGCTTGGCGGCGGGGACCTCCTACAATGAGCAGTTCTTC.

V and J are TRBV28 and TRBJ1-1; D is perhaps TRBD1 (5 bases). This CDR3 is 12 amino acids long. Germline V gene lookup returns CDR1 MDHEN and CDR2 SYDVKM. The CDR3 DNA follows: TGTACAAGCGGGGGGAGGGGCACTGAAGCTTTCTTT. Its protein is CTSGGRGTEAFF. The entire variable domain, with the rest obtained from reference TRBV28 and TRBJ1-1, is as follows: DVKVTQSSRYLVKRTGEKVFLECVQDMDHENMFWYRQDPGLGLRLIYFSYDVKMKEKGDIPEGYSVSREKKERFSLILESASTNQTSMYLCTSGGRGTEAFFGQGTRLTVV.

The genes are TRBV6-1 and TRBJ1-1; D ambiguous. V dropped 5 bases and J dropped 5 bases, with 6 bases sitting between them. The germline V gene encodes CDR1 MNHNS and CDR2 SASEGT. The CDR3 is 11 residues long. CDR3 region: CASSPSTEAFF. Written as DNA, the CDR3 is TGTGCCAGCAGTCCGTCGACTGAAGCTTTCTTT.

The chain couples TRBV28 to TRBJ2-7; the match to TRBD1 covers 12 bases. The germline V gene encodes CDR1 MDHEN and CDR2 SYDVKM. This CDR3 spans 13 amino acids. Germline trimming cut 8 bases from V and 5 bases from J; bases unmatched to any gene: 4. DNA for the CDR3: TGTGCCAGCGGGACAGGGGGCGTCGACGAGCAGTACTTC. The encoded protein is CASGTGGVDEQYF.

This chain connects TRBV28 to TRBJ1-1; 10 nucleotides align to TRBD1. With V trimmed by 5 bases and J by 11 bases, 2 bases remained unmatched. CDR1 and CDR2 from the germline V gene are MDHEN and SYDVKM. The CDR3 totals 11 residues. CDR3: CASSKGQGAFF. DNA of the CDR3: TGTGCCAGCAGTAAGGGACAGGGGGCTTTCTTT. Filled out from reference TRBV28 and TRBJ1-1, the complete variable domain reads DVKVTQSSRYLVKRTGEKVFLECVQDMDHENMFWYRQDPGLGLRLIYFSYDVKMKEKGDIPEGYSVSREKKERFSLILESASTNQTSMYLCASSKGQGAFFGQGTRLTVV.

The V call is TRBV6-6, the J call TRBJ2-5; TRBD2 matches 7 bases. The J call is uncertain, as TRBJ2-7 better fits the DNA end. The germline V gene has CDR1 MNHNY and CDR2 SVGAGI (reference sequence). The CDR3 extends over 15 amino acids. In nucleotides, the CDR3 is TGTGCCAGCAGGACACAAAAGGCGGGGGTATTCGAGCAGTACTTC. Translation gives CASRTQKAGVFEQYF.

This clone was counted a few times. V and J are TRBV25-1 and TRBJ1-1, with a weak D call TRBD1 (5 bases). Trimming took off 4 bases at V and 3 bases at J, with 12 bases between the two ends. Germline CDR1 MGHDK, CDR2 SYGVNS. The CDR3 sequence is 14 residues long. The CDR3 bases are TGTGCCAGCAGTGCAATGGGCAGGGACACTGAAGCTTTCTTT. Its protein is CASSAMGRDTEAFF.

Here the CDR3 reads CATQRSGRERGELFF. As DNA, the CDR3 is TGTGCCACCCAAAGATCGGGGAGGGAACGCGGGGAGCTGTTTTTT. The chain has TRBV6-1 and TRBJ2-2; TRBD2 matches at 7 bases. V was pared by 10 bases and J by 7 bases, with 15 bases of the junction left unmatched. CDR1 is MNHNS, CDR2 SASEGT, per germline. The CDR3 is made up of 15 amino acids.

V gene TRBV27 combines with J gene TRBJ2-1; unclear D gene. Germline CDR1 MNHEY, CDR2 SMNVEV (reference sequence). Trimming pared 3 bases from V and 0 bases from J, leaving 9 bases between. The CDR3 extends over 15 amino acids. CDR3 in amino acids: CASSFKRNSYNEQFF. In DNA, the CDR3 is TGTGCCAGCAGTTTCAAGAGAAACTCCTACAATGAGCAGTTCTTC.

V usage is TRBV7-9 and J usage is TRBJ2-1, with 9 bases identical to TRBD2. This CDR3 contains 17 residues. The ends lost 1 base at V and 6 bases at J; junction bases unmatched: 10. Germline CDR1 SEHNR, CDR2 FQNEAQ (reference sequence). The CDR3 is CASSLGLAGIDTNEQFF. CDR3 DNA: TGTGCCAGCAGCTTAGGTCTAGCGGGAATCGATACCAATGAGCAGTTCTTC. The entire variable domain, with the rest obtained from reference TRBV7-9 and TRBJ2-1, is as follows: DTGVSQNPRHKITKRGQNVTFRCDPISEHNRLYWYRQTLGQGPEFLTYFQNEAQLEKSRLLSDRFSAERPKGSFSTLEIQRTEQGDSAMYLCASSLGLAGIDTNEQFFGPGTRLTVL.

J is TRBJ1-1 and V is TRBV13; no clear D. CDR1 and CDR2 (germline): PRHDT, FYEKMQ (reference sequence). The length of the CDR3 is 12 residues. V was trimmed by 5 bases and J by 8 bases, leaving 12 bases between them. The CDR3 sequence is CASSAEGGEAFF. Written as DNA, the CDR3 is TGTGCCAGCAGCGCAGAGGGAGGAGAAGCTTTCTTT.

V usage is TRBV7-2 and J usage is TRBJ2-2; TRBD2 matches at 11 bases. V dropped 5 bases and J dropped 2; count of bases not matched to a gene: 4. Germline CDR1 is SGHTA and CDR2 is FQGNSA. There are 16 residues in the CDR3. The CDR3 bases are TGTGCCAGCAGCGTCACTAGCGGGGGTAACACCGGGGAGCTGTTTTTT. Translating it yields CASSVTSGGNTGELFF. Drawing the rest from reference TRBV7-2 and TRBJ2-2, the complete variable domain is GAGVSQSPSNKVTEKGKDVELRCDPISGHTALYWYRQSLGQGLEFLIYFQGNSAPDKSGLPSDRFSAERTGGSVSTLTIQRTQQEDSAVYLCASSVTSGGNTGELFFGEGSRLTVL.

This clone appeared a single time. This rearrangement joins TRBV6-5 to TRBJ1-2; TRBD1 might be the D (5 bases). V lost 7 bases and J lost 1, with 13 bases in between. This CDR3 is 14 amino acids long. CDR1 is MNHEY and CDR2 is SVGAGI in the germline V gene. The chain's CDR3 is CASTYKGFNYGYTF. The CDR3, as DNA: TGTGCCAGCACCTATAAGGGGTTTAACTATGGCTACACCTTC.

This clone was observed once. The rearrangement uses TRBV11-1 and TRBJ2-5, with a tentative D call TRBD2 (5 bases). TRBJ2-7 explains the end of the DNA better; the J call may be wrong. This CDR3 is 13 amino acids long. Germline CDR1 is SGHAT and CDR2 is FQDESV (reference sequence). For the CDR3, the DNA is TGTGCCAGCAGCCCCTCGGGGATTTACGAGCAGTACTTC. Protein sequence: CASSPSGIYEQYF.

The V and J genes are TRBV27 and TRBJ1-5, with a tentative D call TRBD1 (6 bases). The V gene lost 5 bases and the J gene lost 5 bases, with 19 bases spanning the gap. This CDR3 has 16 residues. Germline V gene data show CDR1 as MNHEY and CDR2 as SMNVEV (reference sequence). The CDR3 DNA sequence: TGTGCCAGCAGTAAAGGAGGGGGGGGCTTCTATCAGCCCCAGCATTTT. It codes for CASSKGGGGFYQPQHF.

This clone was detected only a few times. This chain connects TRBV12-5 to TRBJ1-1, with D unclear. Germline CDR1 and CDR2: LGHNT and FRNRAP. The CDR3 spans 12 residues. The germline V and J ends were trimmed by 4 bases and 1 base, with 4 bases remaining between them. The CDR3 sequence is CASGYGNTEAFF. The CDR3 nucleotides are TGTGCTAGTGGTTACGGGAACACTGAAGCTTTCTTT.

The CDR3 DNA is TGCAGCGCCGACAAGGGGGGGCCGCACACCGGGGAGCTGTTTTTT. This gives the protein CSADKGGPHTGELFF. V and J are TRBV29-1 and TRBJ2-2; D might be TRBD2 (7 bases). The CDR3 is 15 residues long. Germline CDR1 reads SQVTM; CDR2 reads ANQGSEA. V lost 7 bases and J 3 bases, leaving 18 bases between the germline ends.

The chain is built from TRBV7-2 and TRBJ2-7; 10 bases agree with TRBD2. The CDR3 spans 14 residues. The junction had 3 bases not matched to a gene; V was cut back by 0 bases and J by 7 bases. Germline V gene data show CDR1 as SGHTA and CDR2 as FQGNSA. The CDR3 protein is CASSLAAAGGEQYF. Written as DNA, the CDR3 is TGTGCCAGCAGCTTAGCGGCAGCGGGGGGGGAGCAGTACTTC.

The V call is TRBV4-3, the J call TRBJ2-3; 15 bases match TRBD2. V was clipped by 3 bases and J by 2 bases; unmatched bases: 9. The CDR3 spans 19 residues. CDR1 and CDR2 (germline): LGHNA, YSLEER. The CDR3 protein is CASSQGGTSGGRYTDTQYF. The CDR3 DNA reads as TGCGCCAGCAGCCAGGGTGGGACTAGCGGGGGGAGATACACAGATACGCAGTATTTT.

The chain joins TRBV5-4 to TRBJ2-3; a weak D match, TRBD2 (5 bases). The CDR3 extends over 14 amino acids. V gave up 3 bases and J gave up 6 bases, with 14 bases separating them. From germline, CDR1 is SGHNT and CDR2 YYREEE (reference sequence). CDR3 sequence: CASSSTRGGDTQYF. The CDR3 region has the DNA TGTGCCAGCAGCTCAACCCGGGGTGGGGATACGCAGTATTTT.

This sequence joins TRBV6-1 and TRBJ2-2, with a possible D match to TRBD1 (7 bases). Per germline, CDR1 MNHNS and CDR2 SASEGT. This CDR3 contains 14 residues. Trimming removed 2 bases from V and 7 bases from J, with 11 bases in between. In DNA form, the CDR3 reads TGTGCCAGCAGTGAACAGGGGGGTTACGGGGAGCTGTTTTTT. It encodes CASSEQGGYGELFF.